This T cell receptor beta chain was documented in a study of cytomegalovirus exposure and HLA in healthy donors. Study outcomes and limitations: Presence/absence analyses took donor sequencing depth as roughly uniform. CMV serostatus alone was available as immune exposure information. HLA allele associations emerged for 16,951 TCR beta sequences in a later analysis, at 0.05 false discovery rate.

This CDR3 comprises 17 residues. CDR1 and CDR2 (germline): ENHRY, SYGVKD. Trimming shortened V by 0 bases and J by 3 bases, and 15 bases separated the two germline ends. With 60 Vbeta and 13 Jbeta primers, the PCR was carried out. Repertoires were generated with immunoSEQ multiplex PCR, while TCRdb's copy carries only in-frame clones and drops some. The table includes 200,000 to 250,000 clones, approximately 81% detected once. About this clone itself: Antigen: not known.

The sample consisted of PBMCs. The chain carries TRBV10-3 and TRBJ1-5, with a weak D call TRBD1 (5 bases). The clonotype comes from a human donor in good health. CDR3 residues: CAISESISGYVNQPQHF. DNA for the CDR3: TGTGCCATCAGTGAGTCGATCTCAGGGTACGTCAATCAGCCCCAGCATTTT.